Following are 27 T cell receptor beta chains from one sample sequenced in a study of blood T cell repertoires in COVID-19. Sequenced by immunoSEQ multiplex PCR; TCRdb stores in-frame clones only, minus some. The sample has about 190,000 clones, roughly 82% seen once. The sample comprised peripheral blood. These receptors all come from a woman aged 60-75 years with COVID-19, enrolled during active disease.

The chain has TRBV29-1 and TRBJ2-5; possible D gene TRBD2, 7 bases. V was cut by 7 bases and J by 7 bases, with 19 bases left in between. The CDR3 consists of 13 residues. Germline-derived CDR1 and CDR2 are SQVTM and ANQGSEA. In nucleotides, the CDR3 is TGCAGCGCTTTAAGGGGGGGGAAGGGGACCCAGTACTTC. Translated, it gives CSALRGGKGTQYF. The entire variable domain, with the rest obtained from reference TRBV29-1 and TRBJ2-5, is as follows: SAVISQKPSRDICQRGTSLTIQCQVDSQVTMMFWYRQQPGQSLTLIATANQGSEATYESGFVIDKFPISRPNLTFSTLTVSNMSPEDSSIYLCSALRGGKGTQYFGPGTRLLVL.

This rearrangement joins TRBV6-2 or TRBV6-3 to TRBJ1-2; maybe TRBD1 (5 bases). In germline, CDR1 is MNHEY, CDR2 SVGEGT. The V and J ends lost 6 bases and 2 bases respectively, with 13 bases between them. The CDR3 is 14 amino acids. This CDR3 is CASSKGFRNYGYTF. In nucleotides, the CDR3 is TGTGCCAGCAGCAAGGGGTTTAGAAACTATGGCTACACCTTC.

The sample holds one count of this clone. J is TRBJ1-4 and V is TRBV18, with 7 bases that match TRBD1. Germline V CDR1 and CDR2: KGHSH, LQKENI. Trimming removed 4 bases from V and 5 bases from J; junction bases left unmatched: 10. This CDR3 is 16 amino acids long. The CDR3 loop reads CASSRTSGQSNEKLFF. CDR3 nucleotides: TGTGCCAGCTCACGGACCTCGGGACAGTCGAATGAAAAACTGTTTTTT.

The chain links TRBV6-5 to TRBJ1-5; D is possibly TRBD1 (6 bases). Trimming stripped 6 bases from V and 6 bases from J, with 15 bases between. Germline V gene data show CDR1 as MNHEY and CDR2 as SVGAGI. The CDR3 runs 14 residues. CDR3 loop: CASSKIGGGQPQHF. DNA of the CDR3: TGTGCCAGCAGCAAAATAGGGGGGGGTCAGCCCCAGCATTTT.

The chain joins TRBV7-2 to TRBJ1-1, with TRBD1 matching over 8 bases. In germline, CDR1 is SGHTA, CDR2 FQGNSA. After removal of 5 bases from V and 5 bases from J, the junction contained 7 bases not matched to a gene. The CDR3 has 14 amino acids. In DNA, the CDR3 is TGTGCCAGCAGCAGTCAGGGGGCTGATACTGAAGCTTTCTTT. Translation gives CASSSQGADTEAFF.

J is TRBJ2-1 and V is TRBV3-1 (or the pseudogene TRBV3-2); 9 bases align to TRBD2. This CDR3 has 16 residues. V lost 1 base, J lost 7 bases, and 8 bases stayed unmatched. CDR1 is LGHDT, CDR2 YNNKEL, per germline (reference sequence). In nucleotides, the CDR3 is TGTGCCAGCAGCCAAGCGATAGCTAGCGGGAAGAATGAGCAGTTCTTC. It is translated as CASSQAIASGKNEQFF.

V usage is TRBV9 and J usage is TRBJ1-3; TRBD1 agrees at 7 bases. Germline V gene data show CDR1 as SGDLS and CDR2 as YYNGEE. The CDR3 covers 17 residues. J was trimmed by 1 base and V by 2 bases; bases with no gene match: 9. The CDR3 loop is CASSVAPSRGSGNTIYF. CDR3 DNA sequence: TGTGCCAGCAGCGTTGCCCCCAGCAGGGGGTCTGGAAACACCATATATTTT.

V usage is TRBV29-1 and J usage is TRBJ2-5, with TRBD2 matching over 11 bases. V lost 4 bases, J lost 5 bases, and 12 bases stayed unmatched. The CDR3 spans 16 residues. The germline V gene encodes CDR1 SQVTM and CDR2 ANQGSEA. Written as DNA, the CDR3 is TGCAGCGTTGGAGTTACTAGCGGGGGTTTTGGCGAGACCCAGTACTTC. Protein product: CSVGVTSGGFGETQYF.

This chain joins TRBV5-6 and TRBJ1-5, with D maybe TRBD1 (6 bases). This CDR3 is built from 16 residues. Germline V gene data show CDR1 as SGHDT and CDR2 as YYEEEE. Trimming shortened V by 3 bases and J by 4 bases, and 17 bases separated the two germline ends. CDR3 DNA sequence: TGTGCCAGCAGCTCTACCGGACAGTATTGGAATCAGCCCCAGCATTTT. Translating gives CASSSTGQYWNQPQHF.

The count of this clone is one. The chain joins TRBV10-3 to TRBJ1-4; possible D gene TRBD1, 6 bases. CDR3 length equals 13 residues. Trimming shortened V by 7 bases and J by 4 bases, and 10 bases separated the two germline ends. Germline V gene data show CDR1 as ENHRY and CDR2 as SYGVKD. The CDR3 spells CAITGAFNEKLFF. In DNA form, the CDR3 reads TGTGCCATCACAGGGGCCTTTAATGAAAAACTGTTTTTT.

The CDR3 region has the DNA TGTGCCAGCAGTGAACGGGACAGGTACTATGGCTACACCTTC. Translated, it gives CASSERDRYYGYTF. The chain employs TRBV6-1 and TRBJ1-2; 8 nucleotides align to TRBD1. V lost 2 bases, J lost 3 bases, and 2 bases stayed unmatched. The CDR3 spans 14 residues. Germline-derived CDR1 and CDR2 are MNHNS and SASEGT.

This chain uses TRBV6-5 with TRBJ2-2; a weak D match, TRBD2 (6 bases). Germline loops: CDR1 MNHEY, CDR2 SVGAGI. The germline V and J ends were trimmed by 2 bases and 6 bases, with 7 bases remaining between them. The CDR3 spans 13 residues. The CDR3: CASSYGGAGELFF. DNA of the CDR3: TGTGCCAGCAGTTACGGAGGGGCCGGGGAGCTGTTTTTT.

The chain uses TRBV3-1 (or the pseudogene TRBV3-2) and TRBJ2-7; TRBD1 aligns across 9 bases. Trimming took 6 bases from V and 3 from J; bases not matched to a gene: 3. In germline, CDR1 is LGHDT, CDR2 YNNKEL (reference sequence). The CDR3 has 13 amino acids. The CDR3 region has the DNA TGTGCCAGCAGTAGGGGACAGGGCTACGAGCAGTACTTC. Amino acid sequence: CASSRGQGYEQYF.

The rearrangement joins TRBV5-5 to TRBJ1-4; 7 bases match TRBD1. J gave up 8 bases and V 2 bases, and 6 bases lay outside the gene matches. The CDR3 runs to 14 residues. Germline V CDR1 and CDR2: SGHKS, YYEKEE (reference sequence). This chain's CDR3 is CASSFEQGREKLFF. The CDR3 DNA reads TGTGCCAGCAGCTTCGAACAGGGGCGAGAAAAACTGTTTTTT.

The rearrangement uses TRBV15 and TRBJ1-1; D is unresolved. Trimming removed 0 bases from V and 5 bases from J, with 13 bases in between. CDR1 and CDR2 from the germline V gene are LNHNV and YYDKDF (reference sequence). This CDR3 contains 15 residues. The CDR3 protein is CATSRDGGRRTEAFF. Written as DNA, the CDR3 is TGTGCCACCAGCAGAGATGGAGGGCGCCGTACTGAAGCTTTCTTT.

The J gene is TRBJ2-3, the V gene TRBV6-5, with D possibly matching TRBD1 (5 bases). This CDR3 spans 15 amino acids. The V gene's germline CDR1 is MNHEY and CDR2 SVGAGI. Trimming removed 5 bases from V and 1 base from J, with 13 bases in between. CDR3 sequence: CASSHDVQGTDTQYF. In DNA, the CDR3 is TGTGCCAGCAGTCACGATGTACAGGGCACAGATACGCAGTATTTT.

Here the CDR3 reads CASSLSTGGNTIYF. DNA of the CDR3: TGTGCCAGCAGCCTATCGACAGGGGGAAACACCATATATTTT. The J gene is TRBJ1-3, the V gene TRBV5-4; TRBD1 aligns across 7 bases. The V segment lost 4 bases and the J segment 4 bases; nucleotides outside the gene matches: 5. The CDR3 has 14 amino acids. The germline gives CDR1 SGHNT, CDR2 YYREEE (reference sequence).

The chain is built from TRBV19 and TRBJ1-5, with TRBD1 matching over 8 bases. This CDR3 is 14 amino acids long. The ends lost 5 bases at V and 2 bases at J; junction bases unmatched: 2. Germline CDR1 and CDR2: LNHDA and SQIVND (reference sequence). For the CDR3, the DNA is TGTGCCAGTAGTCCACAGGGGGGCAATCAGCCCCAGCATTTT. Translating gives CASSPQGGNQPQHF.

This clone was seen a handful of times. The V and J genes are TRBV5-4 and TRBJ1-5; 8 bases fit TRBD1. J lost 1 base, V lost 3 bases, and 6 bases had no gene match. The germline V gene encodes CDR1 SGHNT and CDR2 YYREEE (reference sequence). The CDR3 is made up of 16 amino acids. The CDR3 spells CASSCSRDRSNQPQHF. DNA of the CDR3: TGTGCCAGCAGCTGCAGCCGGGACAGGAGCAATCAGCCCCAGCATTTT.

In DNA form, the CDR3 reads TGTGCCAGCAGTTTATCTACCGGGGCAGGAAGCGTGGGACTAGGTCAGTACTTC. As protein: CASSLSTGAGSVGLGQYF. The chain links TRBV28 to TRBJ2-4; 8 positions agree with TRBD2. J gave up 12 bases and V 1 base, and 20 bases lay outside the gene matches. The CDR3 has 18 residues. From germline, CDR1 is MDHEN and CDR2 SYDVKM. Filled out from reference TRBV28 and TRBJ2-4, the complete variable domain reads DVKVTQSSRYLVKRTGEKVFLECVQDMDHENMFWYRQDPGLGLRLIYFSYDVKMKEKGDIPEGYSVSREKKERFSLILESASTNQTSMYLCASSLSTGAGSVGLGQYFGAGTRLSVL.

The chain is built from TRBV5-1 and TRBJ1-6, with D perhaps matching TRBD1 (5 bases). Germline loops: CDR1 SGHRS, CDR2 YFSETQ. There are 16 residues in the CDR3. V lost 1 base to trimming and J lost 1 base, with 9 bases between them. The CDR3 spells CASSLRGESYNSPLHF. In DNA, the CDR3 is TGCGCCAGCAGCTTGCGGGGGGAATCCTATAATTCACCCCTCCACTTT.

The chain is built from TRBV5-4 and TRBJ2-7, with 8 bases lining up with TRBD2. CDR1 and CDR2 from the germline V gene are SGHNT and YYREEE (reference sequence). The V gene end was trimmed by 3 bases and the J gene end by 0 bases; junction bases not matched to a gene: 2. The CDR3 has 14 amino acids. CDR3 sequence: CASSSTSGSYEQYF. The CDR3 DNA is TGTGCCAGCAGCTCTACTAGCGGCTCCTACGAGCAGTACTTC.

A note on this clone: A read error is possible here, since a much larger clone lies one base away. The chain has TRBV5-8 and TRBJ2-1; D possibly corresponds to TRBD1 (5 bases). Trimming left V 0 bases short and J 1 base short, with 8 bases between. Germline V CDR1 and CDR2: SGHTS, YDEGEE. CDR3 length equals 15 residues. The CDR3 DNA is TGTGCCAGCAGCTTGGAGCAGGGTTCCTACAATGAGCAGTTCTTC. This encodes CASSLEQGSYNEQFF.

The chain uses TRBV10-3 and TRBJ1-6; D unresolved. CDR3 length: 14 residues. V gave up 10 bases and J gave up 2 bases, with 12 bases separating them. Germline assignment: CDR1 ENHRY and CDR2 SYGVKD. The CDR3, as DNA: TGTGCCACAGTGGAGGGCACCTATAATTCACCCCTCCACTTT. It is translated as CATVEGTYNSPLHF.

The V and J genes are TRBV11-1 and TRBJ1-2; TRBD1 might be the D (5 bases). Germline V gives CDR1 SGHAT, CDR2 FQDESV (reference sequence). V was clipped by 3 bases and J by 6 bases, with 14 bases between them. CDR3 size: 14 residues. The CDR3, as DNA: TGTGCCAGCAGCTTCGACAGCCCACCGGATGGCTACACCTTC. Translating gives CASSFDSPPDGYTF.

The CDR3 sequence: CASSQGRALTYEQYF. Written as DNA, the CDR3 is TGTGCCAGCAGCCAAGGCAGGGCCTTGACCTACGAGCAGTACTTC. The chain combines TRBV3-1 (or the pseudogene TRBV3-2) with TRBJ2-7, with D possibly TRBD1 on 5 matching bases. This CDR3 comprises 15 residues. Germline V gene data show CDR1 as LGHDT and CDR2 as YNNKEL (reference sequence). V lost 1 base and J 2 bases, leaving 12 bases between the germline ends.

V and J are TRBV2 and TRBJ1-5, with D hard to call. From germline, CDR1 is SNHLY and CDR2 FYNNEI. The CDR3 extends over 15 amino acids. V gave up 8 bases and J gave up 2 bases, with 16 bases separating them. The CDR3 loop is CASVRSGGGNQPQHF. CDR3 DNA sequence: TGTGCCAGCGTTAGATCGGGAGGAGGCAATCAGCCCCAGCATTTT.